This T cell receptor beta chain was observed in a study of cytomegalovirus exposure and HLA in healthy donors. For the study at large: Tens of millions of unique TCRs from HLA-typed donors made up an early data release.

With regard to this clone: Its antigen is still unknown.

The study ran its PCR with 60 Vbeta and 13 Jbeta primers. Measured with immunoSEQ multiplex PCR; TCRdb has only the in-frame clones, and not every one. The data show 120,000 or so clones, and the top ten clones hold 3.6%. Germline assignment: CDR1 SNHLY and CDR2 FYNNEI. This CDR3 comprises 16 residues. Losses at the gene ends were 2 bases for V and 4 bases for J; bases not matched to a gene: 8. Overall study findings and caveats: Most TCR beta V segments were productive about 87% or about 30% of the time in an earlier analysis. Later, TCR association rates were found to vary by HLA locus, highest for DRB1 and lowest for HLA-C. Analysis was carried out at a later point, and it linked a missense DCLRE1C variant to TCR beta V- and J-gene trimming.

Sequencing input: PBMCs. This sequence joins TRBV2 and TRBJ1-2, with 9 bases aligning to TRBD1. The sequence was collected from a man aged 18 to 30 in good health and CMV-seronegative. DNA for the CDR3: TGTGCCAGCAGTGAACAGACAGGGGGATTTGGCTATGGCTACACCTTC. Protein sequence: CASSEQTGGFGYGYTF.